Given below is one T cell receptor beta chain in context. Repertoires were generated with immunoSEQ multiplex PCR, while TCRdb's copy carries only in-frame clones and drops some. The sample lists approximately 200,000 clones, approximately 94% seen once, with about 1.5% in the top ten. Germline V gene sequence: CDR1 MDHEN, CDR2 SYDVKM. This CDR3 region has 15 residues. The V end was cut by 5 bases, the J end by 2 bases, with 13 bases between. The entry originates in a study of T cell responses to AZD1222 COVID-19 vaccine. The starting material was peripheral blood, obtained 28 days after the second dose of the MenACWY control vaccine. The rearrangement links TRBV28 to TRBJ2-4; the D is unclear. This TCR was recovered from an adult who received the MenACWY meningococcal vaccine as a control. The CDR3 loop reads CASSGDPNPKNIQYF. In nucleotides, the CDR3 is TGTGCCAGCAGTGGCGACCCCAATCCCAAAAACATTCAGTACTTC.